In this sample, the clone carrying this T cell receptor (beta chain) turned up many times. These data originate in a study of T-cell reconstitution after alpha-beta-depleted transplantation in children. Library preparation (for TCRbeta) was performed with unique molecular identifiers. TCRdb analysed the PCR reads with MiXCR anew, one entry per CDR3 protein. This table holds 70,000 to 100,000 distinct CDR3 sequences, 12% found once. Sequences were derived from PBMCs from the stem cell graft donor, sampled from the stem cell graft. The receptor was derived from a human donor who donated a stem cell graft to a child with inherited bone marrow failure.

The CDR3 spells CASRNPSGANVLTF. CDR3 sequence (DNA): TGCGCCAGCAGAAACCCGTCTGGGGCCAACGTCCTGACTTTC. The chain combines TRBV5-1 with TRBJ2-6; no reliable D call. The length of the CDR3 is 14 residues. Germline V gene data show CDR1 as SGHRS and CDR2 as YFSETQ. The V end was cut by 5 bases, the J end by 1 base, with 7 bases between. Full variable domain (rest looked up from reference TRBV5-1 and TRBJ2-6): KAGVTQTPRYLIKTRGQQVTLSCSPISGHRSVSWYQQTPGQGLQFLFEYFSETQRNKGNFPGRFSGRQFSNSRSEMNVSTLELGDSALYLCASRNPSGANVLTFGAGSRLTVL.